This passage covers 17 T cell receptor beta chains from one sample sequenced in a study of Graves' ophthalmopathy and Graves' hyperthyroidism. The sequenced template was RNA, covering the TCR beta CDR3 region. RT-PCR was first run with HTBI primers, then multiplex PCR in a second round. TCRdb itself ran the multiplex PCR reads through MiXCR, one entry per CDR3 protein. The sample lists 400,000 to 450,000 distinct CDR3 sequences, over 20% seen once, with 2.5% to 3.5% in the top ten. The specimen was peripheral blood. The source of these receptors is a woman younger than 35 with stable Graves' hyperthyroidism.

This clonotype appeared many times. J is TRBJ2-2 and V is TRBV7-2; D not certain. V shed 4 bases and J shed 7 bases, with 13 bases lying between them. The CDR3 is 14 amino acids. Germline V gene sequence: CDR1 SGHTA, CDR2 FQGNSA. CDR3 bases: TGTGCCAGCAGCTCAACAAGGACGGGCGGGGAGCTGTTTTTT. It translates to CASSSTRTGGELFF. The whole variable domain, remainder taken from reference TRBV7-2 and TRBJ2-2, is GAGVSQSPSNKVTEKGKDVELRCDPISGHTALYWYRQSLGQGLEFLIYFQGNSAPDKSGLPSDRFSAERTGGSVSTLTIQRTQQEDSAVYLCASSSTRTGGELFFGEGSRLTVL.

Many counts were recorded for this clonotype. The genes are TRBV28 and TRBJ2-7; D possibly corresponds to TRBD2 (5 bases). V was trimmed by 3 bases and J by 4 bases, leaving 7 bases between them. Germline assignment: CDR1 MDHEN and CDR2 SYDVKM. The CDR3 length is 12 residues. CDR3 region: CASSFGEYEQYF. CDR3 sequence (DNA): TGTGCCAGCAGTTTCGGGGAATACGAGCAGTACTTC.

This clonotype was counted ten times or more. V usage is TRBV20-1 and J usage is TRBJ1-1; D not resolved. The germline V gene encodes CDR1 DFQATT and CDR2 SNEGSKA (reference sequence). The CDR3 spans 15 residues. Trimming pared 0 bases from V and 4 bases from J, leaving 15 bases between. CDR3 nucleotide sequence: TGCAGTGCTAGAGATCTCCGGCAGGAGAGCACTGAAGCTTTCTTT. This gives the protein CSARDLRQESTEAFF.

In its sample, this clonotype was seen many times. The V and J genes are TRBV9 and TRBJ2-5; 8 bases agree with TRBD1. V dropped 4 bases and J dropped 1; count of bases not matched to a gene: 9. Germline CDR1 is SGDLS and CDR2 is YYNGEE. This CDR3 is built from 16 residues. CDR3 nucleotides: TGTGCCAGCAGCACGGGACAGGAGGGGCTCCAAGAGACCCAGTACTTC. Translating it yields CASSTGQEGLQETQYF.

Many counts were recorded for this clonotype. V and J are TRBV5-1 and TRBJ2-2, with TRBD2 as a possible D gene (5 bases). CDR3 length: 14 amino acids. CDR1 and CDR2 (germline): SGHRS, YFSETQ. The V end lost 0 bases, the J end lost 4 bases, and 7 bases lay between the germline ends. The DNA of the CDR3 is TGCGCCAGCAGCTTGGGGCTAGCCACCGGGGAGCTGTTTTTT. Its translation: CASSLGLATGELFF.

The chain uses TRBV18 and TRBJ1-5; the D is unclear. There are 14 residues in the CDR3. Germline V gene lookup returns CDR1 KGHSH and CDR2 LQKENI. Deletions cut 0 bases from V and 4 bases from J, with 7 bases between. The CDR3 region has the DNA TGTGCCAGCTCACCACCACCGGGGAATCAGCCCCAGCATTTT. The encoded protein is CASSPPPGNQPQHF.

This clonotype was observed many times. J is TRBJ2-7 and V is TRBV30, with D possibly matching TRBD2 (6 bases). There are 16 residues in the CDR3. Trimming cost V 0 bases and J 6 bases, with 21 bases left between them. CDR1 and CDR2 from the germline V gene are GTSNPN and SVGIG (reference sequence). In DNA form, the CDR3 reads TGTGCCTGGAGTGTACCCCCCGAGGAGGGGCTTTTCGAGCAGTACTTC. It is translated as CAWSVPPEEGLFEQYF. The whole variable domain, remainder taken from reference TRBV30 and TRBJ2-7, is SQTIHQWPATLVQPVGSPLSLECTVEGTSNPNLYWYRQAAGRGLQLLFYSVGIGQISSEVPQNLSASRPQDRQFILSSKKLLLSDSGFYLCAWSVPPEEGLFEQYFGPGTRLTVT.

The sample holds many counts of this clonotype. V is TRBV7-9 and J is TRBJ1-1; D is undetermined. Deletions cut 3 bases from V and 4 bases from J, with 12 bases between. Germline V gives CDR1 SEHNR, CDR2 FQNEAQ (reference sequence). The CDR3 runs 14 residues. CDR3 protein: CASSFAARGTEAFF. The CDR3 DNA follows: TGTGCCAGCAGCTTTGCGGCCCGGGGCACTGAAGCTTTCTTT.

Of note for this clonotype: This may arise from a read error, as a much more abundant clone is one base away. This is likely a read error, given that the CDR3 carries no conserved phenylalanine or tryptophan at its end. The rearrangement uses TRBV28 and TRBJ2-7; tentatively, D is TRBD2 (7 bases). V was trimmed by 7 bases and J by 2 bases, leaving 24 bases between them. Germline-derived CDR1 and CDR2 are MDHEN and SYDVKM. This CDR3 region has 17 residues. The CDR3: CASKLGGGGLTPYEQYS. The CDR3 DNA follows: TGTGCCAGCAAACTAGGGGGGGGAGGGCTTACACCCTACGAGCAGTACTCC.

This clonotype has more than one count but fewer than ten. This chain links TRBV20-1 with TRBJ2-5; D is possibly TRBD2 (7 bases). There are 13 residues in the CDR3. The germline V and J ends were trimmed by 3 bases and 4 bases, with 12 bases remaining between them. The germline CDR1 and CDR2 sequences are DFQATT and SNEGSKA (reference sequence). CDR3 DNA sequence: TGCAGTGCTAGTAGGGGGGGGGGAGAGACCCAGTACTTC. Its translation: CSASRGGGETQYF.

Ten or more counts support this clonotype. The gene calls are TRBV20-1 and TRBJ2-7, with 7 bases lining up with TRBD1. The CDR3 is 14 residues long. Trimming removed 3 bases from V and 4 bases from J; junction bases left unmatched: 9. Germline lookup yields CDR1 DFQATT and CDR2 SNEGSKA (reference sequence). The CDR3: CSARDEGGTYEQYF. CDR3 nucleotide sequence: TGCAGTGCTAGGGACGAAGGGGGCACATACGAGCAGTACTTC.

The V call is TRBV28, the J call TRBJ2-7; 12 positions agree with TRBD2. J lost 3 bases, V lost 6 bases, and 9 bases had no gene match. The germline V gene has CDR1 MDHEN and CDR2 SYDVKM. The CDR3 is made up of 16 amino acids. Here the CDR3 reads CASSSGTSGRYYEQYF. CDR3 in DNA: TGTGCCAGCAGCTCCGGGACTAGCGGGCGCTACTACGAGCAGTACTTC.

This clonotype was observed many times. The chain joins TRBV12-3 or TRBV12-4 to TRBJ1-3; D not resolved. The CDR3 contains 13 residues. V was clipped by 5 bases and J by 6 bases, with 11 bases between them. CDR3 residues: CASSRDLPNTIYF. The CDR3 nucleotides read TGTGCCAGCAGTCGAGACCTGCCAAACACCATATATTTT.

In its sample, this clonotype was seen many times. This sequence joins TRBV7-6 and TRBJ2-2; a weak D match, TRBD2 (6 bases). CDR1 is SGHVS, CDR2 FNYEAQ, per germline. Trimming removed 1 base at V and 1 base at J, with 10 bases between. The CDR3 totals 16 residues. DNA of the CDR3: TGTGCCAGCAGCTTAGGGAGGGCCGAGAACACCGGGGAGCTGTTTTTT. Protein sequence: CASSLGRAENTGELFF.

The J gene is TRBJ1-2, the V gene TRBV30; D is possibly TRBD1 (5 bases). The V and J ends lost 2 bases and 4 bases respectively, with 8 bases between them. The CDR3 extends over 12 amino acids. Per germline, CDR1 GTSNPN and CDR2 SVGIG (reference sequence). The DNA for the CDR3 is TGTGCCTGGAGTAGGGACGGCTATGGCTACACCTTC. Protein product: CAWSRDGYGYTF.

This clonotype was observed a handful of times. The CDR3 DNA follows: TGTGCCAGCAGTTTAAGTCGCAGGGGGCGGGAGACCCAGTACTTC. Protein sequence: CASSLSRRGRETQYF. The chain uses TRBV27 and TRBJ2-5, with TRBD1 matching over 8 bases. Looked up from germline, CDR1 is MNHEY and CDR2 is SMNVEV (reference sequence). The CDR3 has 15 amino acids. Losses at the gene ends were 2 bases for V and 5 bases for J; bases not matched to a gene: 7.

In its sample, this clonotype was seen many times. The chain joins TRBV29-1 to TRBJ2-7; possible D gene TRBD1, 5 bases. Trimming removed 4 bases from V and 5 bases from J, with 12 bases in between. This CDR3 is 12 amino acids long. CDR1 is SQVTM, CDR2 ANQGSEA, per germline. DNA of the CDR3: TGCAGCGTTGTTCTAGGGGCGGACGAGCAGTACTTC. Protein: CSVVLGADEQYF.